The 18 T cell receptor beta chains reported below all come from one sample, sequenced in a study of T-cell memory formation after mild COVID-19. Each CDR3 protein gets one entry after TCRdb re-called the 5' RACE reads with MiXCR. This table has under 600,000 distinct CDR3 sequences, about 20% appearing once. Material: PBMCs or a T cell subset sorted from them (not recorded which). The receptors here all came from an adult woman who had mild COVID-19 (a few samples of this study predate the infection). Cell type and time point are not known.

In this sample, this clonotype turned up a few times. The genes are TRBV15 and TRBJ2-3, with 8 bases aligning to TRBD2. The CDR3 is made up of 16 amino acids. Germline loops: CDR1 LNHNV, CDR2 YYDKDF (reference sequence). V lost 1 base to trimming and J lost 4 bases; unmatched junction nucleotides: 7. The CDR3 here is CATSRVAGGAADTQYF. CDR3 DNA: TGTGCCACCAGCAGAGTGGCCGGGGGGGCGGCAGATACGCAGTATTTT.

The rearrangement joins TRBV19 to TRBJ1-1, with unresolved D. The CDR3 has 11 amino acids. Trimming removed 8 bases at V and 5 bases at J, with 9 bases between. Per germline, CDR1 LNHDA and CDR2 SQIVND (reference sequence). The CDR3 region has the DNA TGTGCCAGTGGACGTGGTACTGAAGCTTTCTTT. Its protein is CASGRGTEAFF.

This clonotype was detected only once. V and J are TRBV20-1 and TRBJ2-7, with D possibly TRBD1 on 7 matching bases. This CDR3 has 15 amino acids. Germline assignment: CDR1 DFQATT and CDR2 SNEGSKA (reference sequence). Trimming took 3 bases from V and 1 from J, leaving 16 bases between them. In DNA, the CDR3 is TGCAGTGCTAGCTACAGGGGCGGAGGGTCCTACGAGCAGTACTTC. Residues: CSASYRGGGSYEQYF.

This clonotype was picked up a small number of times. The V and J genes are TRBV19 and TRBJ1-6; TRBD1 might be the D (6 bases). Germline-derived CDR1 and CDR2 are LNHDA and SQIVND (reference sequence). V was cut by 1 base and J by 7 bases, with 8 bases left in between. This CDR3 spans 14 amino acids. CDR3 region: CASSIGQGNSPLHF. Here the CDR3 DNA reads TGTGCCAGTAGTATAGGTCAGGGGAATTCACCCCTCCACTTT.

This clonotype was observed a few times. The rearrangement uses TRBV24-1 and TRBJ2-2, with 14 bases identical to TRBD2. This CDR3 contains 16 residues. After removal of 6 bases from V and 6 bases from J, the junction contained 5 bases not matched to a gene. Germline V lookup: CDR1 KGHDR, CDR2 SFDVKD. The DNA of the CDR3 is TGTGCCACCAGTCCCGGACTAGCGGGAGGTCCCGGGGAGCTGTTTTTT. Its protein is CATSPGLAGGPGELFF.

This clonotype showed up just a few times. This chain connects TRBV14 to TRBJ2-2, with D perhaps matching TRBD1 (5 bases). The CDR3 has 14 residues. CDR1 and CDR2 (germline): SGHDN, FVKESK. Trimming pared 4 bases from V and 5 bases from J, leaving 11 bases between. The CDR3 here is CASSRRGITGELFF. CDR3 sequence (DNA): TGTGCCAGCAGCCGAAGGGGTATTACCGGGGAGCTGTTTTTT.

This clonotype was observed a few times. The chain is built from TRBV20-1 and TRBJ2-7, with TRBD1 as a possible D gene (6 bases). Germline CDR1 is DFQATT and CDR2 is SNEGSKA (reference sequence). CDR3 length: 13 amino acids. The ends were cut back, 4 bases at V and 5 bases at J, with 15 bases in the middle. The chain's CDR3 is CSANGQRLDEQYF. CDR3 nucleotides: TGCAGTGCTAATGGACAGCGCCTTGACGAGCAGTACTTC.

In its sample, this clonotype was seen once. This chain links TRBV6-2 or TRBV6-3 with TRBJ2-1; D is ambiguous. CDR3 length: 15 residues. Between the trimmed V and J ends, which lost 4 bases and 0 bases, there was a span of 10 bases. Germline CDR1 and CDR2: MNHEY and SVGEGT. CDR3 in amino acids: CASSSLTSSYNEQFF. For the CDR3, the DNA is TGTGCCAGCAGTTCCCTCACGAGCTCCTACAATGAGCAGTTCTTC.

This clonotype appeared a few times. The chain has TRBV7-3 and TRBJ1-2, with D hard to call. Germline V gene data show CDR1 as SGHTA and CDR2 as FQGTGA. The CDR3 has 13 amino acids. V was pared by 4 bases and J by 4 bases, with 10 bases between. Here the CDR3 reads CASSSVTGYGYTF. DNA of the CDR3: TGTGCCAGCAGCTCCGTGACCGGCTATGGCTACACCTTC.

The gene calls are TRBV2 and TRBJ1-2; no reliable D call. The length of the CDR3 is 14 residues. Looked up from germline, CDR1 is SNHLY and CDR2 is FYNNEI. Trimming left V 3 bases short and J 6 bases short, with 14 bases between. CDR3 DNA: TGTGCCAGCAGTGACTGGGTCTCGATCGATGGCTACACCTTC. This translates into CASSDWVSIDGYTF. Supplemented by reference TRBV2 and TRBJ1-2, the full variable domain reads EPEVTQTPSHQVTQMGQEVILRCVPISNHLYFYWYRQILGQKVEFLVSFYNNEISEKSEIFDDQFSVERPDGSNFTLKIRSTKLEDSAMYFCASSDWVSIDGYTFGSGTRLTVV.

The chain combines TRBV12-3 or TRBV12-4 with TRBJ2-7, with a weak D call TRBD1 (6 bases). Between the trimmed V and J ends, which lost 6 bases and 0 bases, there was a span of 15 bases. The CDR3 is made up of 15 amino acids. The CDR3 loop reads CASREQGQLSYEQYF. The CDR3 DNA sequence: TGTGCCAGCAGAGAACAAGGACAGCTCTCCTACGAGCAGTACTTC.

The V gene is TRBV27, the J gene TRBJ2-2, with 14 nucleotides matching TRBD2. The CDR3 loop spans 16 amino acids. The ends lost 6 bases at V and 6 bases at J; junction bases unmatched: 6. CDR1 MNHEY and CDR2 SMNVEV come from the germline V gene (reference sequence). The CDR3 region is CASRWRGLAGAGELFF. CDR3 nucleotides: TGTGCCAGCAGATGGAGGGGACTAGCGGGAGCCGGGGAGCTGTTTTTT.

There are a few counts of this clonotype. The J gene is TRBJ1-2, the V gene TRBV18, with unresolved D. Germline V CDR1 and CDR2: KGHSH, LQKENI. The CDR3 extends over 16 amino acids. V lost 3 bases and J lost 3, with 17 bases in between. The CDR3 region has the DNA TGTGCCAGCTCACCCGAAATGGGCCCTCTGGACTATGGCTACACCTTC. Encoded protein: CASSPEMGPLDYGYTF.

V and J are TRBV7-9 and TRBJ1-1; D may be TRBD1 (6 bases). Germline V gene lookup returns CDR1 SEHNR and CDR2 FQNEAQ (reference sequence). The CDR3 has 12 residues. Trimming cost V 6 bases and J 8 bases, with 13 bases left between them. Written as DNA, the CDR3 is TGTGCCAGCAGGGGACCGACAGGAGAAGCTTTCTTT. Translation gives CASRGPTGEAFF. Based on the CDR3 plus reference TRBV7-9 and TRBJ1-1, the full variable domain is DTGVSQNPRHKITKRGQNVTFRCDPISEHNRLYWYRQTLGQGPEFLTYFQNEAQLEKSRLLSDRFSAERPKGSFSTLEIQRTEQGDSAMYLCASRGPTGEAFFGQGTRLTVV.

This sequence joins TRBV20-1 and TRBJ1-5, with D tentatively TRBD1 (5 bases). Trimming removed 5 bases from V and 0 bases from J, with 17 bases in between. Germline V gene lookup returns CDR1 DFQATT and CDR2 SNEGSKA (reference sequence). The CDR3 runs to 16 residues. The CDR3 sequence: CSASPDGHYSNQPQHF. CDR3 DNA: TGCAGTGCTTCTCCAGACGGACATTATAGCAATCAGCCCCAGCATTTT.

This clonotype was observed a few times. The chain uses TRBV6-5 and TRBJ1-1; TRBD1 is a possible D gene (5 bases). CDR3 length equals 13 residues. Trimming removed 6 bases from V and 4 bases from J, with 12 bases in between. CDR1 is MNHEY and CDR2 is SVGAGI in the germline V gene. CDR3 sequence reads: CASRTDGGTEAFF. CDR3 DNA: TGTGCCAGCAGAACAGACGGGGGCACTGAAGCTTTCTTT.

This clonotype was seen a handful of times. The V and J genes are TRBV11-2 and TRBJ1-6, with TRBD1 as a possible D gene (6 bases). Per the germline V gene, CDR1 is SGHAT and CDR2 is FQNNGV. The CDR3 loop spans 15 amino acids. The V end was cut by 4 bases, the J end by 8 bases, with 15 bases between. The CDR3 coding sequence is TGTGCCAGCAGCTATGAACAGGGAGGGTATTCACCCCTCCACTTT. Translation: CASSYEQGGYSPLHF.

The rearrangement uses TRBV7-9 and TRBJ2-7; 7 bases line up with TRBD2. There are 14 residues in the CDR3. V lost 3 bases and J lost 3; bases outside the gene matches: 5. In germline, CDR1 is SEHNR, CDR2 FQNEAQ (reference sequence). The CDR3 nucleotides read TGTGCCAGCAGCTTGGCTTGGGAGGGCTACGAGCAGTACTTC. Amino acid sequence: CASSLAWEGYEQYF.